These 13 T cell receptor beta chains share one sample of origin, sequenced in a study of T-cell reconstitution after alpha-beta-depleted transplantation in children. TCRbeta library preparation incorporated unique molecular identifiers. TCRdb re-called the PCR reads through MiXCR, storing one row per CDR3 protein. The table shows 580,000 or so distinct CDR3 sequences, with more than 20% occurring only once. The sequences come from PBMCs, mostly from graft donor cells, collected 360 days after TCRalphabeta/CD19-depleted stem cell transplant. All receptors derive from a boy in the first two years of life who had a stem cell transplant for acute myeloid leukemia, so the T cells may come from the graft donor.

J is TRBJ2-3 and V is TRBV11-2; a weak D match, TRBD1 (5 bases). This CDR3 is 14 amino acids long. Germline loops: CDR1 SGHAT, CDR2 FQNNGV. Trimming took off 0 bases at V and 6 bases at J, with 10 bases between the two ends. CDR3 DNA: TGTGCCAGCAGCTTAGATGACAGATGGGATACGCAGTATTTT. Protein: CASSLDDRWDTQYF.

The V call is TRBV7-9, the J call TRBJ2-1; no definite D call. Trimming shortened V by 4 bases and J by 8 bases, and 9 bases separated the two germline ends. The CDR3 totals 12 residues. Germline V gene sequence: CDR1 SEHNR, CDR2 FQNEAQ (reference sequence). In DNA form, the CDR3 reads TGTGCCAGCAGCTCTCTAATGGATGAGCAGTTCTTC. Its translation: CASSSLMDEQFF.

The chain employs TRBV18 and TRBJ2-7; D not certain. This CDR3 contains 13 residues. Germline CDR1 and CDR2: KGHSH and LQKENI. The V and J ends lost 5 bases and 7 bases respectively, with 15 bases between them. The CDR3 sequence is CASSTRGTGEQYV. In nucleotides, the CDR3 is TGTGCCAGCTCAACCCGAGGAACTGGGGAGCAGTACGTC.

This clonotype was counted between two and nine times. This CDR3 is CSTHIQGTDTQYF. The CDR3 DNA sequence: TGCAGTACCCATATACAGGGGACAGATACGCAGTATTTT. This rearrangement joins TRBV20-1 to TRBJ2-3, with 7 positions matching TRBD1. This CDR3 has 13 residues. Per the germline V gene, CDR1 is DFQATT and CDR2 is SNEGSKA (reference sequence). V shed 8 bases, J shed 3 bases, and the junction held 8 bases outside the gene matches.

Ten or more counts support this clonotype. At one end, the junction sequence differs from germline, possibly due to a read error. V gene TRBV24-1 combines with J gene TRBJ2-3; 7 positions match TRBD1. The germline gives CDR1 KGHDR, CDR2 SFDVKD. This CDR3 comprises 12 residues. The DNA of the CDR3 is TGTGCCACCAGTGATTTCGGGACAGATACGGATTTT. This gives the protein CATSDFGTDTDF.

The CDR3 DNA follows: TGTGCCAGCAGCTTAGTCACAGGGCGCACCGGGGAGCTGTTTTTT. It encodes CASSLVTGRTGELFF. The J gene is TRBJ2-2, the V gene TRBV11-3; TRBD1 might be the D (6 bases). V lost 1 base, J lost 4 bases, and 10 bases lay in between. Per the germline V gene, CDR1 is SGHNT and CDR2 is YENEEA. The CDR3 runs 15 residues.

This clonotype was observed a few times. The rearrangement uses TRBV10-3 and TRBJ1-3; D is possibly TRBD1 (5 bases). Trimming cost V 10 bases and J 0 bases, with 13 bases left between them. This CDR3 is 14 amino acids long. Germline CDR1 and CDR2: ENHRY and SYGVKD. CDR3 loop: CAKGTSSSGNTIYF. DNA of the CDR3: TGTGCCAAAGGGACGTCGAGCTCTGGAAACACCATATATTTT.

This clonotype was seen more than once but under ten times. The genes are TRBV27 and TRBJ1-5, with D possibly matching TRBD1 (6 bases). V was cut by 4 bases and J by 1 base, with 11 bases left in between. The CDR3 consists of 15 residues. CDR1 is MNHEY, CDR2 SMNVEV, per germline (reference sequence). The CDR3 is CASSSQGLSNQPQHF. The CDR3 nucleotides read TGTGCCAGCAGTTCACAGGGTTTGAGCAATCAGCCCCAGCATTTT.

This clonotype was observed a handful of times. This rearrangement joins TRBV18 to TRBJ2-1; D may be TRBD1 (5 bases). Germline loops: CDR1 KGHSH, CDR2 LQKENI. The CDR3 consists of 15 residues. Trimming took off 3 bases at V and 9 bases at J, with 18 bases between the two ends. Written as DNA, the CDR3 is TGTGCCAGCTCACCTCAGACAGCCTTCCCGAGTGAGCAGTTCTTC. Protein product: CASSPQTAFPSEQFF. Together with reference TRBV18 and TRBJ2-1, the CDR3 gives the full variable domain: NAGVMQNPRHLVRRRGQEARLRCSPMKGHSHVYWYRQLPEEGLKFMVYLQKENIIDESGMPKERFSAEFPKEGPSILRIQQVVRGDSAAYFCASSPQTAFPSEQFFGPGTRLTVL.

The chain has TRBV2 and TRBJ2-2, with a tentative D call TRBD1 (6 bases). Germline V gene sequence: CDR1 SNHLY, CDR2 FYNNEI. Trimming pared 6 bases from V and 0 bases from J, leaving 11 bases between. The CDR3 spans 15 residues. The CDR3 sequence: CASRRQETNTGELFF. The CDR3 region has the DNA TGTGCCAGCAGAAGACAGGAGACGAACACCGGGGAGCTGTTTTTT.

This clonotype showed up just a few times. The chain links TRBV4-2 to TRBJ2-1; D might be TRBD1 (7 bases). In germline, CDR1 is LGHNA, CDR2 YNFKEQ. This CDR3 contains 16 residues. V lost 0 bases and J 1 base, leaving 10 bases between the germline ends. Here the CDR3 DNA reads TGTGCCAGCAGCCAAGATCAGGGGGGATCCTACAATGAGCAGTTCTTC. Translating gives CASSQDQGGSYNEQFF.

This clonotype has ten or more counts. This chain links TRBV10-3 with TRBJ2-1; weak D call: TRBD2 (6 bases). Germline loops: CDR1 ENHRY, CDR2 SYGVKD. The CDR3 is 16 residues long. Between the trimmed V and J ends, which lost 0 bases and 3 bases, there was a span of 12 bases. The CDR3 bases are TGTGCCATCAGTGAGTCGGAACTAGCCGACTACAATGAGCAGTTCTTC. Its translation is CAISESELADYNEQFF.

This clonotype showed up just once. J is TRBJ1-1 and V is TRBV29-1, with D tentatively TRBD1 (5 bases). Trimming removed 4 bases at V and 3 bases at J, with 15 bases between. This CDR3 comprises 14 residues. CDR1 and CDR2 (germline): SQVTM, ANQGSEA. The CDR3 DNA follows: TGCAGCGTTGCTGACCTCTGGGGGGACACTGAAGCTTTCTTT. Translated, it gives CSVADLWGDTEAFF.